This paragraph covers one TCR beta chain sequence. Its antigen is unidentified. A second PCR of 7 to 11 cycles used a sample-barcoded 5' primer and a J-beta primer mix. A tag from a template-switch adaptor with 12 random nucleotides marked each cDNA molecule. TCRdb analysed the 5' RACE reads with MiXCR anew, one entry per CDR3 protein. Found here are approximately 1.5 million distinct CDR3 sequences, around 35% of them singletons; the top ten hold about 11%. The data stem from a study of blood T cells in healthy people across ages. Overall study results and limits: Older age coincided with a roughly linear decline in TCR beta diversity per million T cells. The lack of PBMC sorting stopped any conclusive naive versus antigen-experienced comparison.

The CDR3 is 12 amino acids. V dropped 5 bases and J dropped 9; count of bases not matched to a gene: 6. Germline values: CDR1 DFQATT, CDR2 SNEGSKA (reference sequence). The rearrangement joins TRBV20-1 to TRBJ2-1; 8 bases map to TRBD1. This receptor was obtained from a young woman in good health. Sequencing was done on a sample of blood. CDR3 sequence: CSALTGASEQFF. In DNA form, the CDR3 reads TGCAGTGCTCTGACAGGGGCTTCTGAGCAGTTCTTC.